The next 3 T cell receptor beta chains were all read from a single sample in a study of CD8 T cells in ankylosing spondylitis. TCRdb independently ran MiXCR on the 5' RACE reads; one entry per CDR3 protein. The sample includes 200,000 to 250,000 distinct CDR3 sequences, roughly 24% of them seen just once. Source material: blood, either unsorted or a sorted T cell fraction (not recorded which). These receptor sequences come from a male donor with ankylosing spondylitis or in good health (not recorded which).

This chain joins TRBV20-1 and TRBJ1-4; the D gene is possibly TRBD1 (5 bases). CDR1 is DFQATT, CDR2 SNEGSKA, per germline (reference sequence). The CDR3 loop spans 15 amino acids. V was clipped by 1 base and J by 4 bases, with 13 bases between them. As DNA, the CDR3 is TGCAGTGCTAGAGTCCGGGGGAGGGTTAATGAAAAACTGTTTTTT. The encoded protein is CSARVRGRVNEKLFF.

The chain is built from TRBV12-3 or TRBV12-4 and TRBJ2-5; a possible D gene is TRBD1 (6 bases). V lost 4 bases and J 2 bases, leaving 14 bases between the germline ends. The CDR3 is 15 residues long. CDR3 nucleotides: TGTGCCAGCAGTTATTGGACAGATCAACAAGAGACCCAGTACTTC. As protein: CASSYWTDQQETQYF.

In its sample, this clonotype was seen many times. The J gene is TRBJ2-2, the V gene TRBV5-1, with D perhaps matching TRBD1 (5 bases). V lost 3 bases and J 2 bases, leaving 14 bases between the germline ends. This CDR3 has 16 amino acids. Germline loops: CDR1 SGHRS, CDR2 YFSETQ. The CDR3 reads CASSSTPGHNTGELFF. The CDR3 region has the DNA TGCGCCAGCAGCTCCACCCCAGGACACAACACCGGGGAGCTGTTTTTT.